The entry that follows covers one T cell receptor (beta chain) sequence. These data come from a study of monozygotic twins with inflammatory bowel disease. The CDR3 is 18 amino acids. TCRdb re-analyzed the 5' RACE reads; it lists each CDR3 protein once, without DNA. The ten top clones account for around 2%, within a sample of approximately 330,000 distinct CDR3 sequences. The specimen sequenced was blood. The chain combines TRBV23-1 with TRBJ2-1; TCRdb lists TRBD2, though no DNA is available to test this call. TRBV23-1 is an ORF, with its function uncertain. This TCR came from a human donor with ulcerative colitis or Crohn's disease, or a healthy co-twin of an affected twin (not recorded which). CDR3 residues: CASQKGTSGIYSYNEQFF.